A selection of T cell receptor beta chains follows, all from one sample in a study of Tregs in tolerant kidney transplant recipients. Some clones are missing from TCRdb's copy, which holds only in-frame ones; the method was immunoSEQ multiplex PCR. The sample has tens of thousands of clones; more than 85% are singletons. Sequenced material: CD4+ T cells from blood (PBMCs), taken 12 months after the transplant. The origin of the receptors is a human patient who received a combined kidney and bone marrow transplant. Some T cells may originate from the graft donor. CDR3s include the opening cysteine and the closing phenylalanine or tryptophan. The D gene is left open where the match is weak.

D: -
V: TRBV5-4
J: TRBJ2-1
CDR3: CASSNGEWAYNEQFF
DNA: TGTGCCAGCAGCAACGGGGAGTGGGCGTACAATGAGCAGTTCTTC

D: TRBD1
V: TRBV2
J: TRBJ2-7
CDR3: CASSEEGDRMF
DNA: TGTGCCAGCAGTGAGGAAGGGGACAGGATGTTC

D: -
V: TRBV5-1
J: TRBJ2-3
CDR3: CASSLVSASTDTQYF
DNA: TGCGCCAGCAGCTTGGTTAGCGCCAGCACAGATACGCAGTATTTT

D: -
V: TRBV6-5
J: TRBJ2-7
CDR3: CASSYAGPNYEQYF
DNA: TGTGCCAGCAGTTACGCGGGGCCTAACTACGAGCAGTACTTC

D: TRBD1
V: TRBV7-9
J: TRBJ2-7
CDR3: CASSERRQGASYEQYF
DNA: TGTGCCAGCAGCGAGAGACGACAGGGTGCTTCCTACGAGCAGTACTTC

D: TRBD1
V: TRBV18
J: TRBJ2-5
CDR3: CASSPGTGVLETQYF
DNA: TGTGCCAGCTCCCCAGGGACAGGGGTCCTCGAGACCCAGTACTTC

D: TRBD2
V: TRBV5-4
J: TRBJ2-3
CDR3: CASSKADGGGGTDTQYF
DNA: TGTGCCAGCAGCAAAGCCGATGGCGGGGGGGGCACAGATACGCAGTATTTT

D: -
V: TRBV6-4
J: TRBJ2-7
CDR3: CASSDRGSSSEQYF
DNA: TGTGCCAGCAGTGACAGGGGGTCTTCATCCGAGCAGTACTTC

D: TRBD1
V: TRBV27
J: TRBJ1-5
CDR3: CASRRQGDQPQHF
DNA: TGTGCCAGCAGACGACAGGGGGATCAGCCCCAGCATTTT

D: TRBD2
V: TRBV7-2
J: TRBJ2-2
CDR3: CASTLAGVRTGELFF
DNA: TGTGCCAGCACACTAGCGGGAGTGAGGACCGGGGAGCTGTTTTTT

D: -
V: TRBV2
J: TRBJ2-7
CDR3: CASSVNRADEQYF
DNA: TGTGCCAGCAGTGTAAACAGGGCGGACGAGCAGTACTTC

D: TRBD1
V: TRBV10-3
J: TRBJ1-1
CDR3: CAIPGTGGPNTEAFF
DNA: TGTGCCATTCCAGGGACAGGGGGTCCAAACACTGAAGCTTTCTTT

D: -
V: TRBV19
J: TRBJ2-3
CDR3: CASSIGGFSTDTQYF
DNA: TGTGCCAGTAGTATAGGGGGCTTTAGCACAGATACGCAGTATTTT

D: -
V: TRBV19
J: TRBJ1-5
CDR3: CASSWGRDSNQPQHF
DNA: TGTGCCAGTAGTTGGGGCAGGGATAGCAATCAGCCCCAGCATTTT

D: TRBD1
V: TRBV15
J: TRBJ1-1
CDR3: CATSRAQGAEGEAFF
DNA: TGTGCCACCAGCAGGGCCCAGGGGGCCGAGGGAGAAGCTTTCTTT